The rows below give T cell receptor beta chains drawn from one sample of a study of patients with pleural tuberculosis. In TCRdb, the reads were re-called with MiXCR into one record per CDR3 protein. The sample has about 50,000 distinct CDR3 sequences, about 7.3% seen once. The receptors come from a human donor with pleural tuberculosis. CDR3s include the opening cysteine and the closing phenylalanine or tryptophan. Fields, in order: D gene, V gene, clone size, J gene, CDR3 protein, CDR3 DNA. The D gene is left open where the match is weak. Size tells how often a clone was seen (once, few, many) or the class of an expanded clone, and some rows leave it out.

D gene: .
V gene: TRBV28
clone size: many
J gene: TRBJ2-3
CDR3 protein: CASSSSTTARTDTQYF
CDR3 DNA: .

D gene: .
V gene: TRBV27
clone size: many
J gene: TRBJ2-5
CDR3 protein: CASRRQIEETQYF
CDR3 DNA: TGTGCCAGCAGGCGACAGATAGAAGAGACCCAGTACTTC

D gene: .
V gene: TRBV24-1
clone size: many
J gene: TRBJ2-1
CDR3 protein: CATSGRGPNNEQFF
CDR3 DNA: TGTGCCACCAGTGGTCGGGGACCGAACAATGAGCAGTTCTTC

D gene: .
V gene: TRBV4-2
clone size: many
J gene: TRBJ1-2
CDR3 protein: CASSQGEDSRYGYTF
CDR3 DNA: TGTGCCAGCAGCCAAGGGGAGGACTCCCGCTATGGCTACACCTTC

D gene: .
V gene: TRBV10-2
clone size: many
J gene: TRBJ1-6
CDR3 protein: CASSAFAYNSPLHF
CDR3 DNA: TGCGCCAGCAGTGCATTTGCCTATAATTCACCCCTCCACTTT

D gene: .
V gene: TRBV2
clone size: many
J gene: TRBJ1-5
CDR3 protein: CASSEATGSNQPQHF
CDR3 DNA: TGTGCCAGCAGTGAAGCAACAGGCAGCAATCAGCCCCAGCATTTT

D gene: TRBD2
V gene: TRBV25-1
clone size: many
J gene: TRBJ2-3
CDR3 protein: CASSEAGGFTDTQYF
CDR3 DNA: TGTGCCAGCAGTGAGGCGGGAGGGTTCACAGATACGCAGTATTTT

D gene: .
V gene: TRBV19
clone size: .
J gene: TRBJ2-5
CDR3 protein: CASSIRKGQETQYF
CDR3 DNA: TGTGCCAGTAGTATTCGAAAGGGCCAAGAGACCCAGTACTTC

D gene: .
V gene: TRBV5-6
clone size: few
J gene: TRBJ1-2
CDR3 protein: CASSFSSSHGYTF
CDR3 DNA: TGTGCCAGCAGCTTTTCCAGCAGTCATGGCTACACCTTC

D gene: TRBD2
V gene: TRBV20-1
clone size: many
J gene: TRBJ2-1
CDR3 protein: CSALAGVMVEQFF
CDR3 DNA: TGCAGTGCCCTAGCGGGAGTTATGGTTGAGCAGTTCTTC

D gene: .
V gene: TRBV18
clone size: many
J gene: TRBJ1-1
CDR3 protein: CASSPRELGTEAFF
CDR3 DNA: TGTGCCAGCTCACCAAGGGAACTGGGGACTGAAGCTTTCTTT

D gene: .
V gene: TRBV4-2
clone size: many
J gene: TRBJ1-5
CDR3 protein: CASSQELGEGNQPQHF
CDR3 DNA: TGTGCCAGCAGCCAAGAGTTAGGGGAGGGCAATCAGCCCCAGCATTTT

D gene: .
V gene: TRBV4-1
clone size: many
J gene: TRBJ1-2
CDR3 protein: CASSQVGYGYTF
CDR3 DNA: TGCGCCAGCAGCCAAGTAGGGTATGGCTACACCTTC

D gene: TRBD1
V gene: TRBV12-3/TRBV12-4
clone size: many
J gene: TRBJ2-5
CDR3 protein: CASSSDRGPQETQYF
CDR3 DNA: TGTGCCAGCAGTTCTGACAGGGGTCCCCAAGAGACCCAGTACTTC

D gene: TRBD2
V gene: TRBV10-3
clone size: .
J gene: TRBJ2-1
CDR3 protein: CAISGLAGGGSYNEQFF
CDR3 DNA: TGTGCCATCAGTGGACTAGCGGGAGGGGGCTCCTACAATGAGCAGTTCTTC

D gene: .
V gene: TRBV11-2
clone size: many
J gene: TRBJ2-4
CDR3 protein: CASSGGLRDIQYF
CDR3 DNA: TGTGCCAGCAGCGGGGGACTGCGGGACATTCAGTACTTC

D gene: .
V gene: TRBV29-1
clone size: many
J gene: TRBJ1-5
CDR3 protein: CSVAGPQPQHF
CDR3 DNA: TGCAGCGTTGCAGGTCCTCAGCCCCAGCATTTT

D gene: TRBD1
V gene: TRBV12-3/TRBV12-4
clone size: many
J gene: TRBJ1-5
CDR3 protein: CASSPLPRDSLYQPQHF
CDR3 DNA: TGTGCCAGCAGTCCCCTCCCCCGGGACAGCCTTTATCAGCCCCAGCATTTT

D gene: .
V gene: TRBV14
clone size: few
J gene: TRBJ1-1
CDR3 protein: CASARDHVNTEAFF
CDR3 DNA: TGTGCCAGCGCGAGAGACCATGTGAACACTGAAGCTTTCTTT

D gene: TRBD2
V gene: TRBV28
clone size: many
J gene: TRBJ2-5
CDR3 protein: CASNLREGQETQYF
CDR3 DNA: TGTGCCAGCAATCTCCGGGAGGGCCAAGAGACCCAGTACTTC

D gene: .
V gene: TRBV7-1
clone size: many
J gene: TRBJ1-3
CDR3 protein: CASSSTYTGGNTIYF
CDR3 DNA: TGTGCCAGCAGCTCGACCTACACGGGAGGAAACACCATATATTTT

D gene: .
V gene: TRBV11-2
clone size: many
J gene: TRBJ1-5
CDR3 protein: CASSLTGSNQPQHF
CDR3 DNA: TGTGCCAGCAGCCTAACAGGTAGCAATCAGCCCCAGCATTTT

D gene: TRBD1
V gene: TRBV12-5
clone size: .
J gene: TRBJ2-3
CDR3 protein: CASGTGQGGTDTQYF
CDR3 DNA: TGTGCTAGTGGTACCGGACAGGGAGGTACAGATACGCAGTATTTT